Presented here are 23 T cell receptor beta chains from one specimen sequenced in a study of T cell changes during pregnancy in multiple sclerosis. The method was immunoSEQ multiplex PCR; TCRdb's version includes in-frame clones alone and lacks a portion of them. The sample records tens of thousands of clones, more than 85% being singletons. Sequenced here: CD8+ T cells from peripheral blood mononuclear cells, sampled in the second trimester of pregnancy. Receptors originate from a female donor with multiple sclerosis, enrolled in a pregnancy study.

This chain connects TRBV5-6 to TRBJ2-7; weak D call: TRBD1 (7 bases). Trimming pared 3 bases from V and 5 bases from J, leaving 18 bases between. Germline V gene data show CDR1 as SGHDT and CDR2 as YYEEEE. This CDR3 has 15 amino acids. CDR3 in amino acids: CASSWGTAGGDEQYF. The CDR3 DNA follows: TGTGCCAGCAGCTGGGGGACAGCCGGAGGGGACGAGCAGTACTTC. Using reference TRBV5-6 and TRBJ2-7 for the parts outside the CDR3, the full variable domain is DAGVTQSPTHLIKTRGQQVTLRCSPKSGHDTVSWYQQALGQGPQFIFQYYEEEERQRGNFPDRFSGHQFPNYSSELNVNALLLGDSALYLCASSWGTAGGDEQYFGPGTRLTVT.

The chain carries TRBV7-9 and TRBJ2-2; 9 bases are shared with TRBD1. There are 16 residues in the CDR3. The germline gives CDR1 SEHNR, CDR2 FQNEAQ (reference sequence). V trimming: 5 bases; J trimming: 5 bases; junction bases outside the gene matches: 9. The CDR3, as DNA: TGTGCCAGCAGCCAAACGGGACAGGGAGTTACCGGGGAGCTGTTTTTT. As protein: CASSQTGQGVTGELFF.

The gene calls are TRBV27 and TRBJ1-2; 7 nucleotides line up with TRBD1. The germline CDR1 and CDR2 sequences are MNHEY and SMNVEV (reference sequence). This CDR3 has 14 residues. Trimming removed 5 bases from V and 2 bases from J; junction bases left unmatched: 5. Written as DNA, the CDR3 is TGTGCCAGCAGTCCTACAGGGGACAACTATGGCTACACCTTC. It is translated as CASSPTGDNYGYTF.

The V call is TRBV4-2, the J call TRBJ1-2; 9 nucleotides align to TRBD1. The germline CDR1 and CDR2 sequences are LGHNA and YNFKEQ. The CDR3 contains 14 residues. V dropped 5 bases and J dropped 3; count of bases not matched to a gene: 4. CDR3 amino acids: CASSSRQGDYGYTF. The CDR3 DNA is TGTGCCAGCAGCTCCAGACAGGGGGACTATGGCTACACCTTC.

V and J are TRBV11-2 and TRBJ2-3; D uncertain. This CDR3 has 12 residues. Germline V gene sequence: CDR1 SGHAT, CDR2 FQNNGV. V shed 5 bases and J shed 4 bases, with 7 bases lying between them. CDR3 amino acids: CASSGSSDTQYF. The CDR3 DNA sequence: TGTGCCAGCAGCGGCTCTTCAGATACGCAGTATTTT. Together with reference TRBV11-2 and TRBJ2-3, the CDR3 gives the full variable domain: EAGVAQSPRYKIIEKRQSVAFWCNPISGHATLYWYQQILGQGPKLLIQFQNNGVVDDSQLPKDRFSAERLKGVDSTLKIQPAKLEDSAVYLCASSGSSDTQYFGPGTRLTVL.

The J gene is TRBJ2-1, the V gene TRBV6-5, with 7 bases identical to TRBD2. Trimming took 0 bases from V and 8 from J; bases not matched to a gene: 1. The CDR3 totals 13 residues. CDR1 and CDR2 from the germline V gene are MNHEY and SVGAGI. The CDR3 DNA reads TGTGCCAGCAGTTACTCTCGGGGGGATGAGCAGTTCTTC. Translation: CASSYSRGDEQFF.

V usage is TRBV18 and J usage is TRBJ2-3; 8 nucleotides match TRBD2. V was clipped by 3 bases and J by 2 bases; unmatched bases: 4. This CDR3 has 15 amino acids. Germline assignment: CDR1 KGHSH and CDR2 LQKENI. CDR3 loop: CASSPGTRLTDTQYF. DNA of the CDR3: TGTGCCAGCTCACCCGGGACTAGACTCACAGATACGCAGTATTTT.

The V call is TRBV7-2, the J call TRBJ1-2, with a tentative D call TRBD1 (5 bases). From germline, CDR1 is SGHTA and CDR2 FQGNSA. The germline V and J ends were trimmed by 5 bases and 8 bases, with 12 bases remaining between them. The CDR3 covers 12 residues. In DNA form, the CDR3 reads TGTGCCAGCAGCCCCAGGGTTAAGGGCTACACCTTC. This encodes CASSPRVKGYTF. Full variable domain (remainder filled in from reference TRBV7-2 and TRBJ1-2): GAGVSQSPSNKVTEKGKDVELRCDPISGHTALYWYRQSLGQGLEFLIYFQGNSAPDKSGLPSDRFSAERTGGSVSTLTIQRTQQEDSAVYLCASSPRVKGYTFGSGTRLTVV.

The V and J genes are TRBV6-5 and TRBJ1-1; 8 bases map to TRBD1. The V segment lost 2 bases and the J segment 4 bases; nucleotides outside the gene matches: 6. Looked up from germline, CDR1 is MNHEY and CDR2 is SVGAGI. There are 15 residues in the CDR3. In DNA form, the CDR3 reads TGTGCCAGCAGTTACCTGACAGGGGTTAGCACTGAAGCTTTCTTT. Translation: CASSYLTGVSTEAFF.

The rearrangement uses TRBV6-4 and TRBJ2-7, with D uncertain. The ends were cut back, 0 bases at V and 7 bases at J, with 16 bases in the middle. The CDR3 runs to 15 residues. Germline V gives CDR1 MRHNA, CDR2 SNTAGT. This CDR3 is CASSDSKSQCVEQYF. DNA for the CDR3: TGTGCCAGCAGTGACTCAAAATCACAGTGCGTGGAGCAGTACTTC.

J is TRBJ1-1 and V is TRBV6-5; the D gene is possibly TRBD1 (6 bases). The V gene's germline CDR1 is MNHEY and CDR2 SVGAGI. With 2 bases removed from V and 5 bases from J, the gap between germline ends came to 12 bases. The CDR3 sequence is 14 residues long. CDR3 nucleotide sequence: TGTGCCAGCAGTTACGGGGGCTTAAGGACTGAAGCTTTCTTT. It encodes CASSYGGLRTEAFF.

The chain couples TRBV7-9 to TRBJ2-2; TRBD1 is a possible D gene (5 bases). The germline gives CDR1 SEHNR, CDR2 FQNEAQ (reference sequence). This CDR3 comprises 16 residues. Trimming took 5 bases from V and 5 from J, leaving 18 bases between them. The CDR3 loop is CASSERFFRETGELFF. CDR3 bases: TGTGCCAGCAGCGAGAGGTTTTTCAGGGAAACCGGGGAGCTGTTTTTT.

This chain uses TRBV19 with TRBJ2-1; 13 nucleotides match TRBD2. J was trimmed by 7 bases and V by 6 bases; bases with no gene match: 6. The CDR3 is 15 residues long. Germline V gene lookup returns CDR1 LNHDA and CDR2 SQIVND (reference sequence). The CDR3 spells CASSLLAGGRNEQFF. CDR3 DNA: TGTGCCAGTAGCTTACTAGCGGGGGGGCGTAATGAGCAGTTCTTC. Together with reference TRBV19 and TRBJ2-1, the CDR3 gives the full variable domain: DGGITQSPKYLFRKEGQNVTLSCEQNLNHDAMYWYRQDPGQGLRLIYYSQIVNDFQKGDIAEGYSVSREKKESFPLTVTSAQKNPTAFYLCASSLLAGGRNEQFFGPGTRLTVL.

This chain uses TRBV4-3 with TRBJ1-5; D is ambiguous. The CDR3 runs 14 residues. Germline loops: CDR1 LGHNA, CDR2 YSLEER. V gave up 0 bases and J gave up 9 bases, with 12 bases separating them. The CDR3 is CASSQELGPWPQHF. DNA of the CDR3: TGCGCCAGCAGCCAAGAACTCGGTCCGTGGCCCCAGCATTTT.

The chain joins TRBV5-1 to TRBJ2-5; 8 nucleotides align to TRBD2. Trimming cost V 0 bases and J 5 bases; bases outside gene matches: 15. CDR3 size: 18 residues. Per germline, CDR1 SGHRS and CDR2 YFSETQ. The CDR3 sequence is CASSLAEVWRGAAETQYF. The CDR3 coding sequence is TGCGCCAGCAGCTTGGCCGAGGTGTGGCGGGGGGCCGCGGAGACCCAGTACTTC. The complete variable domain, with remaining parts taken from reference TRBV5-1 and TRBJ2-5, reads KAGVTQTPRYLIKTRGQQVTLSCSPISGHRSVSWYQQTPGQGLQFLFEYFSETQRNKGNFPGRFSGRQFSNSRSEMNVSTLELGDSALYLCASSLAEVWRGAAETQYFGPGTRLLVL.

V and J are TRBV29-1 and TRBJ2-1; possible D gene TRBD2, 5 bases. CDR1 is SQVTM, CDR2 ANQGSEA, per germline. V lost 1 base to trimming and J lost 7 bases, with 11 bases between them. This CDR3 region has 13 residues. Written as DNA, the CDR3 is TGCAGCGTTGAAGTCCTGCGGGCGAATGAGCAGTTCTTC. It codes for CSVEVLRANEQFF.

The gene calls are TRBV19 and TRBJ1-5, with a weak D call TRBD1 (5 bases). This CDR3 has 13 amino acids. Per the germline V gene, CDR1 is LNHDA and CDR2 is SQIVND (reference sequence). Trimming left V 3 bases short and J 4 bases short, with 7 bases between. CDR3 in amino acids: CASSISGNQPQHF. The CDR3 DNA sequence: TGTGCCAGTAGTATTTCAGGGAATCAGCCCCAGCATTTT.

The chain joins TRBV19 to TRBJ2-7; D is possibly TRBD1 (6 bases). The CDR3 consists of 14 residues. The germline V gene has CDR1 LNHDA and CDR2 SQIVND (reference sequence). The V and J ends lost 3 bases and 5 bases respectively, with 14 bases between them. CDR3 protein: CASSIRGVFNEQYF. The CDR3 DNA follows: TGTGCCAGTAGTATCAGGGGAGTATTTAACGAGCAGTACTTC.

The chain links TRBV19 to TRBJ2-3, with 10 bases matching TRBD2. V shed 3 bases, J shed 2 bases, and the junction held 5 bases outside the gene matches. The CDR3 has 16 amino acids. Germline V gene sequence: CDR1 LNHDA, CDR2 SQIVND (reference sequence). CDR3 DNA sequence: TGTGCCAGTAGTATCTTAGCGGGGGGACCCACAGATACGCAGTATTTT. Amino acids: CASSILAGGPTDTQYF.

The chain is built from TRBV4-2 and TRBJ1-1; D gene ambiguous. This CDR3 is built from 17 residues. The ends were cut back, 0 bases at V and 0 bases at J, with 14 bases in the middle. CDR1 and CDR2 (germline): LGHNA, YNFKEQ. This CDR3 reads CASSQDPLTRVNTEAFF. In nucleotides, the CDR3 is TGTGCCAGCAGCCAAGATCCCCTAACTCGAGTGAACACTGAAGCTTTCTTT.

CDR3 bases: TGTGCCAGCAGCCTTCGGACTAGCGAGAACACCGGGGAGCTGTTTTTT. This gives the protein CASSLRTSENTGELFF. The genes are TRBV5-6 and TRBJ2-2; 9 bases agree with TRBD2. Losses at the gene ends were 4 bases for V and 1 base for J; bases not matched to a gene: 5. The V gene's germline CDR1 is SGHDT and CDR2 YYEEEE. This CDR3 contains 16 residues.

The CDR3 here is CASSLNEQFF. The CDR3 DNA is TGTGCCAGCAGCCTCAATGAGCAGTTCTTC. The chain is built from TRBV27 and TRBJ2-1, with no clear D. Germline loops: CDR1 MNHEY, CDR2 SMNVEV (reference sequence). This CDR3 spans 10 amino acids. Deletions cut 6 bases from V and 6 bases from J, with 3 bases between.

The genes are TRBV9 and TRBJ1-1; 7 bases line up with TRBD1. Germline-derived CDR1 and CDR2 are SGDLS and YYNGEE. The CDR3 has 13 residues. With V trimmed by 5 bases and J by 1 base, 2 bases remained unmatched. The CDR3 reads CASRGTENTEAFF. The CDR3 DNA follows: TGTGCCAGCAGGGGGACAGAGAACACTGAAGCTTTCTTT.